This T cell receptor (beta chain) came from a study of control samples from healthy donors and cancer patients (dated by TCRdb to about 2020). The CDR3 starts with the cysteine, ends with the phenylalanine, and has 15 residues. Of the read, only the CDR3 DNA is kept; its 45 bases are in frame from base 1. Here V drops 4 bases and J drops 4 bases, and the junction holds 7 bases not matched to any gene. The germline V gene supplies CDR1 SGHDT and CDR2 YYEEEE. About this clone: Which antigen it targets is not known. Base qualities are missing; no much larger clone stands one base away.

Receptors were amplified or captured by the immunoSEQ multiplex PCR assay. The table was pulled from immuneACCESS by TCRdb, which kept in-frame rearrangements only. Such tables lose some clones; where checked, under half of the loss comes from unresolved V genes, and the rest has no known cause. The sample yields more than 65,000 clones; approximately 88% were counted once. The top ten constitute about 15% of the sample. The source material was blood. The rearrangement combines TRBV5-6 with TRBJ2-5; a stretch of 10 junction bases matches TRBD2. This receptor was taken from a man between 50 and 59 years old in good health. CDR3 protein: CASSRPLAGAETQYF. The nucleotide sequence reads TGTGCCAGCAGCCGCCCCCTAGCGGGAGCAGAGACCCAGTACTTC.